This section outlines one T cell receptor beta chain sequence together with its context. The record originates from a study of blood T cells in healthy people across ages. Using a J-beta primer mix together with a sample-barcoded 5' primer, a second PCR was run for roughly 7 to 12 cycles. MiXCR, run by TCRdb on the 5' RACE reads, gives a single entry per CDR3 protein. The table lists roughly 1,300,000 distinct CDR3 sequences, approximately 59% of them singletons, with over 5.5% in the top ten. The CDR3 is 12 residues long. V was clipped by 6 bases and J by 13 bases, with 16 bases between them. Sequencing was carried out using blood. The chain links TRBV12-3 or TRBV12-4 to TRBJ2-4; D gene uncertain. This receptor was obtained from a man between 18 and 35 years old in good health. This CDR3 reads CASSPDTYQQYF. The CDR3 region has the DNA TGTGCCAGCAGCCCCGACACTTATCAGCAGTACTTC.